This T cell receptor beta chain stems from a study of T-cell reconstitution after alpha-beta-depleted transplantation in children (dated by TCRdb to about 2016). As for the study more broadly: Using TCR repertoire profiling, the study followed T-cell immune reconstitution in a quantitative way in children after TCRalphabeta/CD19-depleted allogeneic hematopoietic cell transplantation.

This clonotype was counted between two and nine times. Its cognate antigen has yet to be identified. No base qualities exist here, and no much larger clone lies one base off it. Preparation of the library involved PCR. TCRdb records Illumina HiSeq 2500 as the sequencer. TCR libraries were prepared with molecular barcoding, using unique molecular identifiers to normalize TCRbeta repertoire quantification. TCRdb's own reprocessing of the public reads used fastp at Q25 and MiXCR and kept productive beta chains. Entries are consolidated by CDR3 protein sequence, retaining the most common genes and DNA. In this sample the table shows over 80,000 distinct CDR3 sequences, less than 25% of which occur a single time. The ten top clones hold over 20% of the sample. The CDR3 starts with the cysteine, ends with the phenylalanine, and has 16 residues. The sequence is cut down to CDR3 DNA, 48 bases in frame from base 1. CDR1 and CDR2 were assigned from the germline V gene as SGHAT and FQNNGV. V drops 0 bases and J drops 7 bases, leaving 16 bases in between.

Study-wide findings and limitations: The frequencies of hyperexpanded clones fell over the following months, and after one year, T-cell counts and TCRbeta diversity were mostly attributed to newly produced T cells. About two months after transplant, the apparently early recovery of alphabetaT-cell counts reportedly depended on just several hundred clones that had expanded rapidly and came from non-depleted graft cells. The high TCRbeta diversity at day 60 in some patients was ascribed to recipient T cells and intrathymic progenitors that had survived conditioning.

The sample's treatment or condition label is to be understood as: allogeneic hematopoietic cell transplantation with graft depleted of TCRalphabeta T cells and CD19 B cells. The transplant recipients were children given TCRalphabeta/CD19-depleted allogeneic hematopoietic cell grafts. The TCR originated in a boy between 2 and 10 years old with acute lymphoblastic leukemia, due to receive a stem cell transplant. The V and J segments used are TRBV11-2 and TRBJ2-1; TRBD2 could be the D gene, as 6 bases match. The source was PBMCs, collected before TCRalphabeta/CD19-depleted stem cell transplant. The nucleotide sequence reads as follows: TGTGCCAGCAGCTTAGAGGGCGCGGAGGGGCGTAATGAGCAGTTCTTC. It translates to CASSLEGAEGRNEQFF.